This is a list of T cell receptor beta chains from one sample in a study of cytomegalovirus exposure and HLA in healthy donors. TCRdb keeps only in-frame clones here, not all; method: immunoSEQ multiplex PCR. This table has 200,000 to 250,000 clones, approximately 87% appearing once. Sequences were obtained from PBMCs. These receptors originate from a woman under 30 in good health and CMV-seronegative. Each CDR3 is given with its conserved first and last residue. D genes are given only for firm matches. The size field is filled for only some rows; it gives once, few, many or a size class.

abundance,d_gene,v_gene,len,j_gene,CDR3aa,CDR3nt
NA,NA,TRBV27,13,TRBJ2-3,CASMGLSTDTQYF,TGTGCCAGCATGGGTCTGAGCACAGATACGCAGTATTTT
NA,NA,TRBV27,14,TRBJ1-5,CASSLRAPGQPQHF,TGTGCCAGCAGTTTAAGGGCCCCGGGCCAGCCCCAGCATTTT
NA,NA,TRBV29-1,13,TRBJ1-5,CSVVAFPNQPQHF,TGCAGCGTTGTGGCCTTTCCCAATCAGCCCCAGCATTTT
NA,NA,TRBV4-2,17,TRBJ2-1,CASSQDSGASGGNEQFF,TGTGCCAGCAGCCAAGATTCAGGAGCTAGTGGGGGTAATGAGCAGTTCTTC
NA,NA,TRBV7-9,15,TRBJ1-5,CASSLAGGTNQPQHF,TGTGCCAGCAGCTTAGCGGGCGGCACCAATCAGCCCCAGCATTTT
NA,TRBD2,TRBV6-5,15,TRBJ2-1,CASSFSGRARGEQFF,TGTGCCAGCAGTTTTAGCGGGAGGGCCCGGGGTGAGCAGTTCTTC
NA,NA,TRBV5-1,14,TRBJ1-1,CASSPGTRNTEAFF,TGCGCCAGCAGCCCGGGGACCCGGAACACTGAAGCTTTCTTT
NA,TRBD2,TRBV6-1,15,TRBJ2-3,CASSGLAGDTDTQYF,TGTGCCAGCAGTGGACTAGCGGGAGACACAGATACGCAGTATTTT
NA,TRBD1,TRBV5-1,14,TRBJ2-7,CASSRGQGLEEQYF,TGCGCCAGCAGCCGGGGACAGGGGTTGGAGGAGCAGTACTTC
NA,NA,TRBV4-1,15,TRBJ1-1,CASSQGLTETTEAFF,TGCGCCAGCAGCCAAGGTTTGACAGAAACCACTGAAGCTTTCTTT
NA,NA,TRBV20-1,11,TRBJ1-2,CTTDPNYGYTF,TGCACGACCGACCCTAACTATGGCTACACCTTC
NA,TRBD2,TRBV5-4,15,TRBJ2-1,CASSIRTSGYNEQFF,TGTGCCAGCAGCATCAGGACTAGCGGGTACAATGAGCAGTTCTTC
NA,TRBD2,TRBV6-1,15,TRBJ2-1,CASSAGLARSLEQFF,TGTGCCAGCAGTGCGGGACTAGCGCGGTCTCTTGAGCAGTTCTTC
few,NA,TRBV11-1,16,TRBJ2-6,CASSFVGTSGANVLTF,TGTGCCAGCAGCTTCGTGGGGACCTCTGGGGCCAACGTCCTGACTTTC
NA,TRBD1,TRBV5-1,18,TRBJ1-2,CASSRIPGQGAAGYGYTF,TGCGCCAGCAGCCGGATTCCGGGACAGGGGGCGGCAGGGTATGGCTACACCTTC
NA,NA,TRBV28,11,TRBJ1-1,CASSLMGKAFF,TGTGCCAGCAGTTTAATGGGCAAAGCTTTCTTT
NA,NA,TRBV29-1,12,TRBJ1-1,CSIGEAGTEAFF,TGCAGCATAGGAGAAGCGGGAACTGAAGCTTTCTTT
NA,NA,TRBV6-6,13,TRBJ1-4,CASSYRTVEKLFF,TGTGCCAGCAGTTACCGGACTGTAGAAAAACTGTTTTTT
NA,TRBD2,TRBV27,15,TRBJ2-7,CASSLSPSGIYEQYF,TGTGCCAGCAGTTTAAGTCCTAGCGGGATCTACGAGCAGTACTTC
NA,TRBD1,TRBV18,14,TRBJ1-4,CASSPQGVEAKLFF,TGTGCCAGCTCACCGCAGGGGGTGGAGGCAAAACTGTTTTTT
NA,NA,TRBV6-1,13,TRBJ2-7,CASSEGVTYEQYF,TGTGCCAGCAGTGAAGGGGTTACCTACGAGCAGTACTTC
NA,NA,TRBV7-6,12,TRBJ2-1,CASSAGGTEQFF,TGTGCCAGCAGCGCCGGGGGAACCGAGCAGTTCTTC
NA,TRBD1,TRBV5-1,14,TRBJ1-2,CASSTGGVFGGYTF,TGCGCCAGCAGCACAGGGGGCGTCTTCGGCGGCTACACCTTC
NA,TRBD2,TRBV5-1,18,TRBJ2-3,CASSLGRRGGLGTDTQYF,TGCGCCAGCAGCTTGGGTAGGCGGGGGGGCCTAGGCACAGATACGCAGTATTTT
once,NA,TRBV5-1,14,TRBJ2-5,CASSLGQGKQTQYF,TGCGCCAGCAGCTTGGGCCAGGGGAAGCAGACCCAGTACTTC
once,NA,TRBV1,14,TRBJ1-1,CTSSPRGANTEAFF,TGCACCAGCAGCCCACGGGGGGCAAACACTGAAGCTTTCTTT
NA,NA,TRBV27,14,TRBJ2-4,CASSSQGSKNIQYF,TGTGCCAGCAGTTCACAGGGATCAAAAAACATTCAGTACTTC
few,TRBD1,TRBV6-5,13,TRBJ1-2,CASRMDRNYGYTF,TGTGCCAGCAGGATGGACAGGAACTATGGCTACACCTTC
NA,NA,TRBV5-4,15,TRBJ2-1,CASSPGAGAYNEQFF,TGTGCCAGCAGCCCTGGGGCAGGGGCATACAATGAGCAGTTCTTC
NA,NA,TRBV6-5,15,TRBJ2-1,CASSVHRSSYNEQFF,TGTGCCAGCAGTGTTCACAGGAGCTCCTACAATGAGCAGTTCTTC
NA,NA,TRBV19,12,TRBJ1-5,CASSEWQSPQHF,TGTGCCAGTAGTGAGTGGCAGTCGCCCCAGCATTTT
NA,NA,TRBV6-5,13,TRBJ2-2,CASRQRATGELFF,TGTGCCAGTCGACAAAGGGCCACCGGGGAGCTGTTTTTT
NA,TRBD1,TRBV7-9,14,TRBJ2-3,CASSPGTGVDTQYF,TGTGCCAGCAGCCCCGGGACAGGGGTGGATACGCAGTATTTT
NA,NA,TRBV29-1,13,TRBJ2-3,CSVAYGGADTQYF,TGCAGCGTCGCCTATGGGGGAGCGGATACGCAGTATTTT
NA,TRBD2,TRBV28,16,TRBJ2-7,CASSFVTGGSSYEQYF,TGTGCCAGCAGTTTTGTTACGGGAGGGAGCTCCTACGAGCAGTACTTC
few,TRBD2,TRBV5-1,15,TRBJ2-2,CASSGLAGVPGELFF,TGCGCCAGCAGCGGACTAGCGGGAGTACCCGGGGAGCTGTTTTTT